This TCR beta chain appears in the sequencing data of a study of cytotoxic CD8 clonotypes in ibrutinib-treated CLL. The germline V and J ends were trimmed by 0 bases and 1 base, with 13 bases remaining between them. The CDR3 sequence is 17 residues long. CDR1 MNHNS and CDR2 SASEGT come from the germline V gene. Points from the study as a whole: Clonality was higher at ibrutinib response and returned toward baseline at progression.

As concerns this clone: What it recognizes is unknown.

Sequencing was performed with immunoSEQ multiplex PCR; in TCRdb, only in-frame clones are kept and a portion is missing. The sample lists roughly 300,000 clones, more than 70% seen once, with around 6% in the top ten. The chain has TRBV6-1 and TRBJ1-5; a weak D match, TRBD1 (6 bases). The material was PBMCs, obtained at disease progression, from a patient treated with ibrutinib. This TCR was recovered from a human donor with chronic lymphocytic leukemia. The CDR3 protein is CASSEALWGASNQPQHF. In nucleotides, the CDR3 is TGTGCCAGCAGTGAAGCGCTTTGGGGGGCAAGCAATCAGCCCCAGCATTTT.